Listed below are T cell receptor beta chains from one sample, sequenced in a study of Graves' ophthalmopathy and Graves' hyperthyroidism. TCRdb reanalysed the multiplex PCR reads using MiXCR and keeps one entry per CDR3 protein. The table has 600,000 to 950,000 distinct CDR3 sequences, roughly two fifths seen once; the top ten hold 44%. Sequencing was done on a sample of peripheral blood. These receptors were obtained from an adult man with Graves' ophthalmopathy. The CDR3 runs from the conserved cysteine through the conserved F or W. D genes are given only for firm matches. The listing skips clone size in some rows; elsewhere it reads once, few, many or a size class.

d_gene	j_gene	v_gene	abundance	CDR3aa	CDR3nt
NA	TRBJ1-4	TRBV7-9	many	CASSSPGSSEKLFF	TGTGCCAGCAGTTCGCCTGGGTCAAGCGAAAAACTGTTTTTT
NA	TRBJ1-5	TRBV30	NA	CAWSAGNNQPQHF	TGTGCCTGGAGTGCGGGGAACAATCAGCCCCAGCATTTT
NA	TRBJ1-2	TRBV10-3	NA	CAISDGAGHSSGYTF	TGTGCCATCAGTGACGGCGCAGGGCATTCCTCTGGCTACACCTTC
NA	TRBJ1-6	TRBV6-5	many	CASSPSPTVSPLHF	TGTGCCAGCAGTCCGTCCCCGACCGTTTCACCCCTCCACTTT
TRBD1	TRBJ1-2	TRBV9	NA	CASSWGGQGAYGYTF	TGTGCCAGCAGCTGGGGGGGACAGGGGGCCTATGGCTACACCTTC
TRBD1	TRBJ1-2	TRBV18	NA	CASSPPTGQGNYGYTF	TGTGCCAGCTCACCACCGACGGGACAGGGCAACTATGGCTACACCTTC
NA	TRBJ1-3	TRBV7-2	NA	CASSLEMVLAGNTIYF	TGTGCCAGCAGCTTAGAAATGGTTCTGGCCGGAAACACCATATATTTT
NA	TRBJ1-5	TRBV19	few	CASSTSIPSNQPQHF	TGTGCCAGTAGTACCAGTATCCCTAGCAATCAGCCCCAGCATTTT
NA	TRBJ2-7	TRBV12-3/TRBV12-4	NA	CASSLAGTLGEQYF	TGTGCCAGCAGTTTAGCGGGGACCCTGGGGGAGCAGTACTTC
TRBD1	TRBJ1-1	TRBV29-1	many	CSGGIGQVNTEAFF	TGCAGCGGGGGGATCGGACAGGTGAACACTGAAGCTTTCTTT
TRBD1	TRBJ2-6	TRBV2	NA	CASRAGGLLSGANVLTF	TGTGCCAGCAGGGCAGGGGGTCTACTCTCTGGGGCCAACGTCCTGACTTTC
TRBD1	TRBJ1-1	TRBV20-1	NA	CSARGAGTANLF	TGCAGTGCTAGAGGGGCCGGGACAGCAAACCTCTTT
TRBD1	TRBJ2-5	TRBV20-1	NA	CSARPLSGTGGRETQYF	TGCAGTGCTAGACCACTTAGTGGGACAGGGGGCCGCGAGACCCAGTACTTC
TRBD1	TRBJ1-2	TRBV2	NA	CASSKTGAHGYTF	TGTGCCAGCAGTAAGACAGGGGCACATGGCTACACCTTC
NA	TRBJ1-2	TRBV9	NA	CASSQELGQHGYTF	TGTGCCAGCAGCCAAGAACTAGGGCAGCATGGCTACACCTTC
NA	TRBJ1-6	TRBV9	many	CASSARERASPLHF	TGTGCCAGCAGCGCACGGGAAAGGGCTTCACCCCTCCACTTT
TRBD1	TRBJ2-5	TRBV10-3	NA	CASDRDGGTQYF	TGTGCCAGTGACAGGGATGGCGGGACCCAGTACTTC
TRBD2	TRBJ2-5	TRBV7-9	NA	CASSYRPGRGETQYF	TGTGCCAGCAGTTACCGCCCGGGGCGGGGGGAGACCCAGTACTTC
NA	TRBJ2-5	TRBV10-3	once	CASSRRGVETQYF	TGTGCCAGCAGCCGACGAGGGGTGGAGACCCAGTACTTC
TRBD1	TRBJ2-7	TRBV20-1	many	CSAGRDSRGEQYF	TGCAGTGCGGGTCGGGACAGCCGAGGCGAGCAGTACTTC
NA	TRBJ1-1	TRBV11-2	NA	CASSLVGGRLNTEAFF	TGTGCCAGCAGCTTAGTCGGGGGGCGGTTGAACACTGAAGCTTTCTTT
TRBD2	TRBJ2-7	TRBV20-1	few	CSATGGSGSSSYEQYF	TGCAGTGCCACCGGCGGCAGCGGGAGTAGTTCCTACGAGCAGTACTTC
NA	TRBJ1-1	TRBV14	many	CASSLDGLTAREAFF	TGTGCCAGCAGCCTCGACGGACTTACGGCTCGTGAAGCTTTCTTT
NA	TRBJ2-5	TRBV19	NA	CASSIVGTPQETQYF	TGTGCCAGTAGTATCGTTGGGACCCCCCAAGAGACCCAGTACTTC
NA	TRBJ1-5	TRBV2	many	CASTAGAFQPQHF	TGTGCCAGCACGGCAGGAGCTTTCCAGCCCCAGCATTTT
TRBD1	TRBJ1-2	TRBV13	many	CASNLQGADGYTF	TGTGCCAGCAACCTACAGGGGGCGGATGGCTACACCTTC
NA	TRBJ2-2	TRBV9	many	CASSVPGELFF	TGTGCCAGCAGCGTACCCGGGGAGCTGTTTTTT
NA	TRBJ1-1	TRBV7-3	many	CASSLQGTGDTEAFF	TGTGCCAGCAGCCTTCAAGGGACCGGCGACACTGAAGCTTTCTTT
TRBD1	TRBJ2-5	TRBV5-5	NA	CASTVGTDGTQYF	TGTGCCAGCACCGTAGGGACAGATGGGACCCAGTACTTC
NA	TRBJ1-2	TRBV5-8	NA	CASSLTHGYTF	TGTGCCAGCAGCTTGACCCATGGCTACACCTTC
NA	TRBJ1-1	TRBV7-2	many	CASSSGRENTEAFF	TGTGCCAGCAGCTCCGGACGGGAGAACACTGAAGCTTTCTTT
TRBD1	TRBJ1-2	TRBV29-1	many	CSILGGQGASGYTF	TGCAGCATACTGGGGGGACAGGGGGCGAGTGGCTACACCTTC
NA	TRBJ1-4	TRBV29-1	NA	CSATSPGLREKLFF	TGCAGCGCTACGTCTCCGGGGCTTCGGGAAAAACTGTTTTTT
NA	TRBJ1-1	TRBV25-1	NA	CASSDRGARMNTEAFF	TGTGCCAGCAGTGATAGGGGGGCTCGCATGAACACTGAAGCTTTCTTT
TRBD1	TRBJ2-5	TRBV2	NA	CASRDGTDYQETQYF	TGTGCCAGCAGAGACGGGACAGATTACCAAGAGACCCAGTACTTC
TRBD1	TRBJ1-5	TRBV24-1	many	CATSDLTGQGWDQPQHF	TGTGCCACCAGTGACCTCACGGGACAGGGCTGGGATCAGCCCCAGCATTTT
NA	TRBJ1-6	TRBV19	NA	CASSWQLNSPLHF	TGTGCCAGTAGTTGGCAGCTGAATTCACCCCTCCACTTT
NA	TRBJ1-2	TRBV15	NA	CATSRSRTVDGYTF	TGTGCCACCAGCAGATCGCGGACAGTCGATGGCTACACCTTC
TRBD1	TRBJ2-2	TRBV9	few	CASSTQTGVGELFF	TGTGCCAGCAGCACCCAGACAGGGGTCGGGGAGCTGTTTTTT
NA	TRBJ1-4	TRBV14	many	CASSLTGGDEKLFF	TGTGCCAGCAGCCTCACCGGGGGGGATGAAAAACTGTTTTTT
NA	TRBJ1-5	TRBV25-1	few	CASSLKNQPQHF	TGTGCCAGCAGTTTGAAGAATCAGCCCCAGCATTTT
NA	TRBJ2-5	TRBV19	few	CASRAGAVETQYF	TGTGCCAGTAGGGCCGGGGCAGTGGAGACCCAGTACTTC
NA	TRBJ1-1	TRBV27	NA	CATVGANTEAFF	TGTGCCACCGTGGGAGCCAACACTGAAGCTTTCTTT
TRBD1	TRBJ2-7	TRBV20-1	few	CSARDIGGHEQYF	TGCAGTGCTAGAGATATAGGGGGCCACGAGCAGTACTTC
TRBD1	TRBJ1-4	TRBV19	many	CARRQGESEKLFF	TGTGCCAGAAGACAGGGAGAGAGTGAAAAACTGTTTTTT
NA	TRBJ1-3	TRBV29-1	many	CSVTPGFGNTIYF	TGCAGCGTTACCCCAGGGTTTGGAAACACCATATATTTT